The 13 T cell receptor beta chains in this list originate from one sample, sequenced in a study of OX40 agonist ivuxolimab in advanced cancers. This table comes from immunoSEQ multiplex PCR, and its TCRdb copy is limited to in-frame clones, with some not included. This sample has some 62,000 clones, with more than 85% found just once. This specimen was CD4+ or CD8+ T cells sorted from blood, taken in a trial of the OX40 agonist ivuxolimab. These receptors were taken from an adult with an advanced solid tumor such as melanoma, head and neck, liver or kidney cancer.

The CDR3 protein is CASSLAAGGPNEQFF. Here the CDR3 DNA reads TGTGCCAGCAGCTTAGCCGCGGGGGGGCCCAATGAGCAGTTCTTC. The chain is built from TRBV11-2 and TRBJ2-1; TRBD2 aligns across 9 bases. Losses at the gene ends were 1 base for V and 6 bases for J; bases not matched to a gene: 4. This CDR3 has 15 residues. The germline V gene encodes CDR1 SGHAT and CDR2 FQNNGV.

The rearrangement links TRBV5-1 to TRBJ2-7; D gene ambiguous. The CDR3 is 14 amino acids. CDR1 and CDR2 from the germline V gene are SGHRS and YFSETQ. Trimming cost V 1 base and J 3 bases, with 11 bases left between them. The DNA of the CDR3 is TGCGCCAGCAGCTTGTGGCAGGATCTCTACGAGCAGTACTTC. It encodes CASSLWQDLYEQYF.

The chain carries TRBV20-1 and TRBJ1-2, with a weak D call TRBD1 (6 bases). The CDR3 contains 11 residues. Trimming took 2 bases from V and 8 from J, leaving 9 bases between them. Germline CDR1 and CDR2: DFQATT and SNEGSKA (reference sequence). The CDR3 sequence: CSARTGNGYTF. Written as DNA, the CDR3 is TGCAGTGCTAGAACAGGGAACGGCTACACCTTC.

This sequence joins TRBV6-5 and TRBJ1-1; no reliable D call. Germline V gene sequence: CDR1 MNHEY, CDR2 SVGAGI. This CDR3 is built from 15 residues. V dropped 0 bases and J dropped 1 base, with 9 bases sitting between them. CDR3: CASSYSRARNTEAFF. For the CDR3, the DNA is TGTGCCAGCAGTTACTCACGGGCGAGGAACACTGAAGCTTTCTTT.

The chain uses TRBV7-3 and TRBJ2-7; D call uncertain. Germline lookup yields CDR1 SGHTA and CDR2 FQGTGA. The CDR3 runs to 13 residues. V lost 1 base to trimming and J lost 5 bases, with 9 bases between them. CDR3 region: CASSLSVGHEQYF. In DNA, the CDR3 is TGTGCCAGCAGCTTAAGTGTGGGCCACGAGCAGTACTTC.

Notes on this clone: This sample also contains other DNA sequences that code for the same CDR3. V and J are TRBV6-6 and TRBJ1-1; a possible D gene is TRBD1 (5 bases). With 7 bases removed from V and 3 bases from J, the gap between germline ends came to 12 bases. Germline assignment: CDR1 MNHNY and CDR2 SVGAGI (reference sequence). The CDR3 loop spans 13 amino acids. The CDR3 is CASNLQGDTEAFF. The CDR3 coding sequence is TGTGCCAGCAACCTTCAGGGAGACACTGAAGCTTTCTTT.

The genes are TRBV5-4 and TRBJ2-3; D may be TRBD1 (7 bases). The V and J ends lost 4 bases and 0 bases respectively, with 12 bases between them. The germline V gene encodes CDR1 SGHNT and CDR2 YYREEE (reference sequence). CDR3 length equals 15 residues. CDR3 bases: TGTGCCAGCAGCGCGGGACAGATTAGCACAGATACGCAGTATTTT. Translation gives CASSAGQISTDTQYF.

V usage is TRBV11-2 and J usage is TRBJ1-3, with 11 bases lining up with TRBD1. The V and J ends lost 5 bases and 7 bases, in that order; junction bases with no gene match: 13. CDR1 and CDR2 (germline): SGHAT, FQNNGV. This CDR3 contains 17 residues. The CDR3 sequence is CASSLYPGTGGSNTIYF. CDR3 sequence (DNA): TGTGCCAGCAGCCTATACCCGGGGACAGGGGGTAGTAACACCATATATTTT. The variable domain in full, with the rest retrieved from reference TRBV11-2 and TRBJ1-3, is EAGVAQSPRYKIIEKRQSVAFWCNPISGHATLYWYQQILGQGPKLLIQFQNNGVVDDSQLPKDRFSAERLKGVDSTLKIQPAKLEDSAVYLCASSLYPGTGGSNTIYFGEGSWLTVV.

This clone was recorded only once. The V and J genes are TRBV19 and TRBJ2-5; D ambiguous. Trimming left V 1 base short and J 1 base short, with 7 bases between. Germline CDR1 is LNHDA and CDR2 is SQIVND (reference sequence). The CDR3 is 14 residues long. CDR3 nucleotide sequence: TGTGCCAGTAGTATAGTGGGAACCCAAGAGACCCAGTACTTC. It translates to CASSIVGTQETQYF.

V and J are TRBV18 and TRBJ1-2; 11 bases map to TRBD1. Per the germline V gene, CDR1 is KGHSH and CDR2 is LQKENI. The V and J ends lost 2 bases and 5 bases, in that order; junction bases with no gene match: 1. This CDR3 has 14 residues. CDR3 sequence reads: CASSPGTGGYGYTF. CDR3 sequence (DNA): TGTGCCAGCTCACCAGGGACAGGGGGTTATGGCTACACCTTC.

The chain is built from TRBV19 and TRBJ1-6, with D possibly TRBD1 on 6 matching bases. The CDR3 sequence is 14 residues long. V lost 5 bases to trimming and J lost 5 bases, with 10 bases between them. Germline values: CDR1 LNHDA, CDR2 SQIVND (reference sequence). The DNA of the CDR3 is TGTGCCAGTAGTCCCCGGGACAATAATTCACCCCTCCACTTT. Encoded protein: CASSPRDNNSPLHF.

This chain links TRBV7-2 with TRBJ1-2, with 7 bases identical to TRBD1. In germline, CDR1 is SGHTA, CDR2 FQGNSA. This CDR3 comprises 15 residues. Losses at the gene ends were 1 base for V and 8 bases for J; bases not matched to a gene: 10. CDR3 region: CASSLGTGVVRGYTF. The CDR3 coding sequence is TGTGCCAGCAGCTTAGGAACAGGGGTGGTAAGGGGCTACACCTTC.

V is TRBV5-1 and J is TRBJ1-1; D might be TRBD1 (5 bases). The CDR3 extends over 14 amino acids. The germline V gene encodes CDR1 SGHRS and CDR2 YFSETQ. Deletions cut 4 bases from V and 1 base from J, with 11 bases between. The CDR3 nucleotides read TGCGCCAGCAGCCTGGGGCCCACGAACACTGAAGCTTTCTTT. Amino acid sequence: CASSLGPTNTEAFF.